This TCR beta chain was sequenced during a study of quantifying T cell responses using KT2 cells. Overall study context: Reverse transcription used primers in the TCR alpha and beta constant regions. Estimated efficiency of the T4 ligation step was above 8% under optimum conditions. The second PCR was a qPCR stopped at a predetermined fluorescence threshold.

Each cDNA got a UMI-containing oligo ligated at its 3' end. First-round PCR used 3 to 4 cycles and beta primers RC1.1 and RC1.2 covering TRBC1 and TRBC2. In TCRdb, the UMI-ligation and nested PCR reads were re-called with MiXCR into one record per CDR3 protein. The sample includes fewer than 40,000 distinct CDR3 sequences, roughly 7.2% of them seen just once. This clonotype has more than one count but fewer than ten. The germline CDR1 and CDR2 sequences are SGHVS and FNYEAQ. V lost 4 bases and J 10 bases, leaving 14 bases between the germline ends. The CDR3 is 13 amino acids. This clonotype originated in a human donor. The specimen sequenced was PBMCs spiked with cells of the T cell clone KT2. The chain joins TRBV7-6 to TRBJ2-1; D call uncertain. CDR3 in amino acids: CASSSSLLREQFF. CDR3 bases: TGTGCCAGCAGCTCATCCCTTTTAAGGGAGCAGTTCTTC.